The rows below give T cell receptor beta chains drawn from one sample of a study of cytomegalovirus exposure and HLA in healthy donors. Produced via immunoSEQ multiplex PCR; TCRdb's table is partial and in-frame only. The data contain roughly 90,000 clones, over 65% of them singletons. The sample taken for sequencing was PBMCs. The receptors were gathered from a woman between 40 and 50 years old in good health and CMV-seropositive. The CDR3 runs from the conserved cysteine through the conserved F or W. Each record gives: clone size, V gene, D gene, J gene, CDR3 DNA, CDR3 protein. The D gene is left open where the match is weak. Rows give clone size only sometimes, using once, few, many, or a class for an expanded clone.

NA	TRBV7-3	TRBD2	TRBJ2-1	TGTGCCAGCAGCTTTGGCGGGAGCCCCCTCAATGAGCAGTTCTTC	CASSFGGSPLNEQFF
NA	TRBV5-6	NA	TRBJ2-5	TGTGCCAGCAGCTATTCAGTGCAGGAGACCCAGTACTTC	CASSYSVQETQYF
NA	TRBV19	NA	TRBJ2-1	TGTGCCAGTAGTATCGGTTACCCGAATGAGCAGTTCTTC	CASSIGYPNEQFF
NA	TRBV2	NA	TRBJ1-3	TGTGCCAGCAGAAGGGGACTTACCGAGGGTTTGTCTGGAAACACCATATATTTT	CASRRGLTEGLSGNTIYF
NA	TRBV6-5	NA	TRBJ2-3	TGTGCCAGCAGCCCCCCGACAGGCACAGATACGCAGTATTTT	CASSPPTGTDTQYF
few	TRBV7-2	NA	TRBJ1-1	TGTGCCAGCAGTTGGGGGGGGGATGGGAACACTGAAGCTTTCTTT	CASSWGGDGNTEAFF
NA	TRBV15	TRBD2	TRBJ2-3	TGTGCCACCAGCAGAGAGGGAGGGAATGTAGATACGCAGTATTTT	CATSREGGNVDTQYF
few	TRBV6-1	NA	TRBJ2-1	TGTGCCAGCAGTGAAATGGGGGCGGTAGTCCCTGAGCAGTTCTTC	CASSEMGAVVPEQFF
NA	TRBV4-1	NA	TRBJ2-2	TGCGCCAGCAGCCTCAAGAACACCGGGGAGCTGTTTTTT	CASSLKNTGELFF
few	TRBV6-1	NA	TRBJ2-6	TGTGCCAGCAGTGAAGAGGGGGATACCTCTGGGGCCAACGTCCTGACTTTC	CASSEEGDTSGANVLTF
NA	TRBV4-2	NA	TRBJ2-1	TGTGCCAGCAGCCCCTCGGGAGTAGATTACAATGAGCAGTTCTTC	CASSPSGVDYNEQFF
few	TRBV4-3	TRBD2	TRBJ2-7	TGCGCCAGCAGCCAAGAGCGTGGCGGGGGGGGATACGAGCAGTACTTC	CASSQERGGGGYEQYF
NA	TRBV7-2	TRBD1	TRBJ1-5	TGTGCCAGCAGCTTAGGGACAGGACCTAGCAATCAGCCCCAGCATTTT	CASSLGTGPSNQPQHF
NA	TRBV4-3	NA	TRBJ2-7	TGCGCCAGCAGCCAAGATTGGCCAGGCAGGGACGAGCAGTACTTC	CASSQDWPGRDEQYF
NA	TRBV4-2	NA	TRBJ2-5	TGTGCCAGCAGCCAAGATGAGAGATTGACTAGAGACGAGACCCAGTACTTC	CASSQDERLTRDETQYF
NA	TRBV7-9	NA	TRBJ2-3	TGTGCCAGCAGCCCATACCGGAGGGTGAGCACAGATACGCAGTATTTT	CASSPYRRVSTDTQYF
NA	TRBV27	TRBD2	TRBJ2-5	TGTGCCAGTAGACTAGCGGGAGGGCGGGGGGAGACCCAGTACTTC	CASRLAGGRGETQYF
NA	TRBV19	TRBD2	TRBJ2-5	TGTGCCAGTAGTATAGCCGGACTAGCGGCAGGGACCCAGTACTTC	CASSIAGLAAGTQYF
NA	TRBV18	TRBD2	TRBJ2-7	TGTGCCAGCTCACCACGACTAGCGGGAGAGAGAATCTACGAGCAGTACTTC	CASSPRLAGERIYEQYF
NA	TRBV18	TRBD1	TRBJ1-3	TGTGCCAGCTCACCAAATGACAGGGGTGGAAACACCATATATTTT	CASSPNDRGGNTIYF
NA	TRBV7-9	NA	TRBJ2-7	TGTGCCAGCAGCCCCCCGGGAATTCGGTCCTACGAGCAGTACTTC	CASSPPGIRSYEQYF
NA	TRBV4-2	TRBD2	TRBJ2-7	TGTGCCAGCAGCTTGGGGACTAGCGGGGCCTACGAGCAGTACTTC	CASSLGTSGAYEQYF
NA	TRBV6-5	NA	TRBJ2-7	TGTGCCAGCAGTTACGGGGGGTTCGAGCAGTACTTC	CASSYGGFEQYF
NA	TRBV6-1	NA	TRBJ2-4	TGTGCCAGCAGTGAATACAGCGGTGTGGGCTATGCCAAAAACATTCAGTACTTC	CASSEYSGVGYAKNIQYF
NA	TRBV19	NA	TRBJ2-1	TGTGCCAGTACCAGGAACAATGAGCAGTTCTTC	CASTRNNEQFF
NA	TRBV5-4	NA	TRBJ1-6	TGTGCCAGCAGCTTGTTCGAGAATTCACCCCTCCACTTT	CASSLFENSPLHF
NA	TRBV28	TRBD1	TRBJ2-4	TGTGCCAGCAGTTTGAGGTTTCTCGGGGACAGAAGAAACATTCAGTACTTC	CASSLRFLGDRRNIQYF
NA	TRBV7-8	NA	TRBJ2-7	TGTGCCAGCAGCTTAGAGCCGGCGGTCTCCTACGAGCAGTACTTC	CASSLEPAVSYEQYF
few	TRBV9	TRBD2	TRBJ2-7	TGTGCCAGCAGCGAGGGGACTAGCGGCTCCTACGAGCAGTACTTC	CASSEGTSGSYEQYF
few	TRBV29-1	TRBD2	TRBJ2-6	TGCAGCGTTAGACTAGCGGGAGGGCCTGGGGCCAACGTCCTGACTTTC	CSVRLAGGPGANVLTF
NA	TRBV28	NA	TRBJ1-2	TGTGCCAGCAGTTTTCTCCCTTGGACAGCCGGAACTAACTATGGCTACACCTTC	CASSFLPWTAGTNYGYTF
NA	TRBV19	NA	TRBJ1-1	TGTGCCAGTAGTACAGGACAGTACACTGAAGCTTTCTTT	CASSTGQYTEAFF
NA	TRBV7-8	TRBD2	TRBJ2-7	TGTGCCAGCAGCTTACGCAGCGGGGGCTACGAGCAGTACTTC	CASSLRSGGYEQYF
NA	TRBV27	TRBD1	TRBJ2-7	TGTGCCAGCACCCAGCGACAGGGAGCCTACGAGCAGTACTTC	CASTQRQGAYEQYF
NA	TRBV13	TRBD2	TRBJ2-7	TGTGCCAGCAGCTATAGCGGGCGGATTTACTACGAGCAGTACTTC	CASSYSGRIYYEQYF
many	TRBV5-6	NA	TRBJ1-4	TGTGCCAGCAGCTTGCGCAGGACAACTAATGAAAAACTGTTTTTT	CASSLRRTTNEKLFF
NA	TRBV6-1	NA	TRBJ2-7	TGTGCCAGCACTAACCGGGACACGCTGGTTGGGCAGTACTTC	CASTNRDTLVGQYF
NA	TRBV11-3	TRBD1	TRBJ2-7	TGTGCCAGCACCCTGGACAGGGGCACCTACGAGCAGTACTTC	CASTLDRGTYEQYF
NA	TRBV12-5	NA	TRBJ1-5	TGTGCTAGTGCACTAGCGGCCGACCATGAAGCTAGCAATCAGCCCCAGCATTTT	CASALAADHEASNQPQHF
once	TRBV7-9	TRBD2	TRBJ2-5	TGTGCCAGCAGCCCACTAACTAGCGGGAGAGTCCAAGAGACCCAGTACTTC	CASSPLTSGRVQETQYF
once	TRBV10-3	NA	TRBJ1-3	TGTGCCATCAGTGCAGGACAATTAATCTCTGGAAACACCATATATTTT	CAISAGQLISGNTIYF
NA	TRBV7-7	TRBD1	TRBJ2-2	TGTGCTAGCAGCCCCGGGACAGGGGGGACCGGGGAGCTGTTTTTT	CASSPGTGGTGELFF
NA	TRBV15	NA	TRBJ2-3	TGTGCCACCAGCAGAGACAGGACTCAGACCGATACGCAGTATTTT	CATSRDRTQTDTQYF
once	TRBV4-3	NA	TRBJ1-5	TGCGCCAGCAGCCAAGATCCAGTCAATCAGCCCCAGCATTTT	CASSQDPVNQPQHF
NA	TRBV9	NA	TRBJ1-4	TGTGCCAGCAGCGTAGGGCTTAATGGCAGGCTCGCAACTAATGAAAAACTGTTTTTT	CASSVGLNGRLATNEKLFF
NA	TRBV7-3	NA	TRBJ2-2	TGTGCCAGCAGCGCGGATAGGGACAAAACGAACACCGGGGAGCTGTTTTTT	CASSADRDKTNTGELFF
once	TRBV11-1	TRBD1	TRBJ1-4	TGTGCCAGCAGCTCCTCCGGGACAGGCTCCCAAAAACTGTTTTTT	CASSSSGTGSQKLFF
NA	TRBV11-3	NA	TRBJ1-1	TGTGCCAGCAGCTTGTCCCCCAGGGTGAACACTGAAGCTTTCTTT	CASSLSPRVNTEAFF
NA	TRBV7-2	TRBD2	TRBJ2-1	TGTGCCAGCACCAGAGGCCTAGCGGGGAGATACAATGAGCAGTTCTTC	CASTRGLAGRYNEQFF
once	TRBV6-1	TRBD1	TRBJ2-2	TGTGCCAACAGACAGGGGGCGGGCACCGGGGAGCTGTTTTTT	CANRQGAGTGELFF
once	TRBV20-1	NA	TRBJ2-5	TGCAGTGCTACATCCAAAGAGACCCAGTACTTC	CSATSKETQYF
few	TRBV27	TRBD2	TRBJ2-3	TGTGCCAGCAGTTCCCTGGGGACTAGCGGGATTGGGGCAGATACGCAGTATTTT	CASSSLGTSGIGADTQYF
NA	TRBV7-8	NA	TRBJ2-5	TGTGCCAGCAGCTTAGTAGTAGGGGAAGAGACCCAGTACTTC	CASSLVVGEETQYF
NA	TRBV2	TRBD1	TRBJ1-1	TGTGCCTCCCGACAGGGGGATAATCTAGACACTGAAGCTTTCTTT	CASRQGDNLDTEAFF
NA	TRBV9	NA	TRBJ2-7	TGTGCCAGCAGCGTGAGCTCCGGGAAAGATTCCTACGAGCAGTACTTC	CASSVSSGKDSYEQYF